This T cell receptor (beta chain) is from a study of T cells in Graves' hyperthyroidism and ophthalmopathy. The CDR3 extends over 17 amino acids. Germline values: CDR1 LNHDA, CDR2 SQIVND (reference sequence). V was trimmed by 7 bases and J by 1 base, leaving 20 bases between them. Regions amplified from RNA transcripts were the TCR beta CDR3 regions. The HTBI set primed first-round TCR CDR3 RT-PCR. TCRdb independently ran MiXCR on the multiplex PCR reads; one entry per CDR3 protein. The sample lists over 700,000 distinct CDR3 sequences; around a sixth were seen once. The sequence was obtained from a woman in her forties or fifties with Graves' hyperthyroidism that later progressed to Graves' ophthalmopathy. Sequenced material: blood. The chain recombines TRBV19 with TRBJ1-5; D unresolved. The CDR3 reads CASTPRLGGLSNQPQHF. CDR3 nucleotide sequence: TGTGCCAGTACCCCTCGACTCGGAGGGTTGAGCAATCAGCCCCAGCATTTT.